This entry is about one T cell receptor beta chain. The record originates from a study of blood T cell repertoires in COVID-19. The length of the CDR3 is 14 residues. V was clipped by 4 bases and J by 1 base, with 10 bases between them. Looked up from germline, CDR1 is MNHEY and CDR2 is SVGAGI. The repertoire was sequenced with immunoSEQ multiplex PCR; TCRdb's copy has only in-frame clones and lacks some. The sample gives 50,000 to 65,000 clones, 86% of which show up once; 1% to 1.5% is in the top ten. The rearrangement uses TRBV6-5 and TRBJ1-1; a possible D gene is TRBD1 (5 bases). The TCR was taken from a man aged 55 to 69 with acute or convalescent COVID-19. Sequencing was done on a sample of peripheral blood. The DNA of the CDR3 is TGTGCCAGCAGTTTTGGGGGAGGGAACACTGAAGCTTTCTTT. It is translated as CASSFGGGNTEAFF.